Listed here are 26 T cell receptor beta chains from one sample, sequenced in a study of T cell responses to AZD1222 COVID-19 vaccine. Sequenced by immunoSEQ multiplex PCR; TCRdb stores in-frame clones only, minus some. The data hold around 140,000 clones, with 85% to 95% observed a single time. The starting material was peripheral blood, obtained on day 0 of MenACWY control vaccination. These receptors originate from an adult in good health.

This rearrangement joins TRBV24-1 to TRBJ2-7, with unresolved D. Trimming cost V 0 bases and J 7 bases, with 6 bases left between them. This CDR3 is 12 amino acids long. Germline values: CDR1 KGHDR, CDR2 SFDVKD. The CDR3 region has the DNA TGTGCCACCAGTGATTTGTTGGGGGAGCAGTACTTC. Its translation is CATSDLLGEQYF.

The chain employs TRBV12-3 or TRBV12-4 and TRBJ1-2; D is unclear. The length of the CDR3 is 13 residues. V was cut by 5 bases and J by 1 base, with 8 bases left in between. The CDR3 region is CASSPGNNYGYTF. In DNA, the CDR3 is TGTGCCAGCAGTCCCGGGAATAACTATGGCTACACCTTC.

The chain links TRBV9 to TRBJ1-1; 9 nucleotides align to TRBD1. The CDR3 runs to 15 residues. Germline V CDR1 and CDR2: SGDLS, YYNGEE. Germline trimming cut 3 bases from V and 3 bases from J; bases unmatched to any gene: 6. The CDR3 DNA sequence: TGTGCCAGCAGCGCAACCGGGACAGGGTACACTGAAGCTTTCTTT. It yields the protein CASSATGTGYTEAFF.

This clone is termed medium-sized (0.01 to 0.1%). The genes are TRBV6-5 and TRBJ2-7, with 9 bases matching TRBD2. With 6 bases clipped from V and 6 bases from J, the junction kept 9 bases outside the gene matches. Germline-derived CDR1 and CDR2 are MNHEY and SVGAGI. The CDR3 consists of 14 residues. CDR3 nucleotides: TGTGCCAGCAGCGATGGGGGACTAGCTACCGAGCAGTACTTC. Amino acid sequence: CASSDGGLATEQYF.

The chain uses TRBV6-5 and TRBJ2-7; D is unclear. V lost 2 bases, J lost 2 bases, and 10 bases lay in between. Germline lookup yields CDR1 MNHEY and CDR2 SVGAGI. CDR3 length equals 14 residues. The CDR3 sequence: CASSYDPAAYEQYF. The DNA for the CDR3 is TGTGCCAGCAGTTACGATCCAGCCGCCTACGAGCAGTACTTC.

Only one count was recorded for this clone. This chain uses TRBV10-1 with TRBJ1-6, with TRBD1 matching over 9 bases. CDR3 size: 14 residues. Germline-derived CDR1 and CDR2 are WNHNN and SYGVQD (reference sequence). V shed 6 bases, J shed 6 bases, and the junction held 3 bases outside the gene matches. CDR3 region: CASSPGQGNSPLHF. CDR3 sequence (DNA): TGCGCCAGCAGCCCGGGACAGGGTAATTCACCCCTCCACTTT.

The J gene is TRBJ2-2, the V gene TRBV19; the match to TRBD1 covers 7 bases. With V trimmed by 8 bases and J by 5 bases, 8 bases remained unmatched. The CDR3 has 14 amino acids. Germline CDR1 reads LNHDA; CDR2 reads SQIVND (reference sequence). The CDR3 loop reads CASHPGQTTGELFF. The CDR3 DNA reads TGTGCCAGTCACCCGGGACAGACAACCGGGGAGCTGTTTTTT.

V usage is TRBV27 and J usage is TRBJ1-6; no definite D call. V dropped 6 bases and J dropped 8 bases, with 8 bases sitting between them. The germline V gene has CDR1 MNHEY and CDR2 SMNVEV (reference sequence). This CDR3 spans 12 amino acids. The CDR3 nucleotides are TGTGCCAGCAGCCAACAGCATTCACCCCTCCACTTT. This sequence encodes CASSQQHSPLHF.

Note on this clone: Mismatch with germline at one junction end may stem from a read error. This chain connects TRBV14 to TRBJ1-2; weak D call: TRBD1 (5 bases). Germline CDR1 SGHDN, CDR2 FVKESK. This CDR3 region has 14 residues. This chain's CDR3 is CPVPGPCTYYGYTF. CDR3 in DNA: TGCCCCGTTCCAGGGCCATGTACTTACTATGGCTACACCTTC. Using reference TRBV14 and TRBJ1-2 for the parts outside the CDR3, the full variable domain is EAGVTQFPSHSVIEKGQTVTLRCDPISGHDNLYWYRRVMGKEIKFLLHFVKESKQDESGMPNNRFLAERTGGTYSTLKVQPAELEDSGVYFCPVPGPCTYYGYTFGSGTRLTVV.

The gene calls are TRBV14 and TRBJ2-3; perhaps TRBD2 as D (5 bases). The CDR3 length is 11 residues. Trimming took off 3 bases at V and 8 bases at J, with 6 bases between the two ends. The germline V gene encodes CDR1 SGHDN and CDR2 FVKESK. The CDR3 DNA reads TGTGCCAGCAGCCATAGCGTTACGCAGTATTTT. Protein: CASSHSVTQYF.

This clone has only one observation. In nucleotides, the CDR3 is TGCGCCAGCAGCCTTTCGGGGTCGAAAGCTTTCTTT. It is translated as CASSLSGSKAFF. This chain uses TRBV4-1 with TRBJ1-1; D unresolved. The germline CDR1 and CDR2 sequences are MGHRA and YSYEKL. V was clipped by 4 bases and J by 9 bases, with 12 bases between them. There are 12 residues in the CDR3.

The rearrangement links TRBV4-2 to TRBJ1-1; weak D call: TRBD1 (5 bases). V lost 4 bases, J lost 4 bases, and 7 bases lay in between. This CDR3 has 12 residues. Germline-derived CDR1 and CDR2 are LGHNA and YNFKEQ. DNA for the CDR3: TGTGCCAGCAGCCCGGGACCCACTGAAGCTTTCTTT. Translating gives CASSPGPTEAFF.

This clone was counted a single time. The chain uses TRBV7-6 and TRBJ2-5; 11 bases fit TRBD2. The trim removed 4 bases at V and 3 bases at J, leaving 7 bases unmatched. Germline CDR1 is SGHVS and CDR2 is FNYEAQ. This CDR3 has 16 residues. CDR3 sequence (DNA): TGTGCCAGCAGCTCAGGTAGCGGGAGGGCCGAAGAGACCCAGTACTTC. Its translation: CASSSGSGRAEETQYF.

The chain is built from TRBV10-3 and TRBJ2-2; tentatively, D is TRBD1 (6 bases). CDR3 size: 15 residues. Germline V gene lookup returns CDR1 ENHRY and CDR2 SYGVKD. Trimming removed 8 bases at V and 0 bases at J, with 13 bases between. The CDR3 nucleotides read TGTGCCATCGGTAGTCGGACAGCGAACACCGGGGAGCTGTTTTTT. Translated, it gives CAIGSRTANTGELFF.

V gene TRBV12-5 combines with J gene TRBJ1-1; no firm D call. V was cut by 1 base and J by 5 bases, with 23 bases left in between. The CDR3 loop spans 18 amino acids. Germline-derived CDR1 and CDR2 are LGHNT and FRNRAP. Here the CDR3 DNA reads TGTGCTAGTGGTTTGGCGTCCCGTTGGAGATCCCGGGAGACTGAAGCTTTCTTT. Protein: CASGLASRWRSRETEAFF.

V gene TRBV2 combines with J gene TRBJ2-5; TRBD1 agrees at 8 bases. V was clipped by 4 bases and J by 4 bases; unmatched bases: 5. The CDR3 length is 14 residues. Looked up from germline, CDR1 is SNHLY and CDR2 is FYNNEI. Here the CDR3 reads CASSVDRGRETQYF. The DNA for the CDR3 is TGTGCCAGCAGTGTTGACAGGGGACGAGAGACCCAGTACTTC.

The V gene is TRBV5-1, the J gene TRBJ2-5; TRBD2 matches 9 bases. Germline V lookup: CDR1 SGHRS, CDR2 YFSETQ. The CDR3 contains 15 residues. The ends lost 7 bases at V and 1 base at J; junction bases unmatched: 8. The DNA for the CDR3 is TGCGCCAGCGGGCTAGCGGGGCAAGCCCAAGAGACCCAGTACTTC. It translates to CASGLAGQAQETQYF. Looking up the rest from reference TRBV5-1 and TRBJ2-5 gives the full variable domain: KAGVTQTPRYLIKTRGQQVTLSCSPISGHRSVSWYQQTPGQGLQFLFEYFSETQRNKGNFPGRFSGRQFSNSRSEMNVSTLELGDSALYLCASGLAGQAQETQYFGPGTRLLVL.

This clone is a singleton in its sample. This chain joins TRBV27 and TRBJ2-2; 8 bases are a match to TRBD1. Per germline, CDR1 MNHEY and CDR2 SMNVEV (reference sequence). This CDR3 has 14 residues. V lost 6 bases, J lost 8 bases, and 8 bases stayed unmatched. The CDR3 loop reads CASSPTQGAGELFF. The CDR3, as DNA: TGTGCCAGCAGCCCTACGCAGGGGGCAGGGGAGCTGTTTTTT.

The rearrangement uses TRBV20-1 and TRBJ1-2; 8 nucleotides align to TRBD1. This CDR3 is 15 amino acids long. V dropped 6 bases and J dropped 4; count of bases not matched to a gene: 13. CDR1 and CDR2 from the germline V gene are DFQATT and SNEGSKA (reference sequence). CDR3: CSASLQGDLGYGYTF. CDR3 in DNA: TGCAGTGCCAGTCTACAGGGGGATCTCGGCTATGGCTACACCTTC.

The chain links TRBV9 to TRBJ1-2, with 9 bases fitting TRBD1. The CDR3 covers 15 residues. After removal of 3 bases from V and 8 bases from J, the junction contained 11 bases not matched to a gene. The germline CDR1 and CDR2 sequences are SGDLS and YYNGEE. CDR3 residues: CASSARQGVVQGYTF. For the CDR3, the DNA is TGTGCCAGCAGCGCGAGACAGGGGGTCGTACAAGGCTACACCTTC.

The CDR3, as DNA: TGTGCCAGCAGCTTGGCCGGGGCCGCGAGCTCCTACGAGCAGTACTTC. This encodes CASSLAGAASSYEQYF. The V gene is TRBV5-5, the J gene TRBJ2-7; the D call may be TRBD1 or TRBD2 (5 bases each). Trimming stripped 0 bases from V and 0 bases from J, with 13 bases between. Germline lookup yields CDR1 SGHKS and CDR2 YYEKEE (reference sequence). The CDR3 extends over 16 amino acids.

Notes on this clone: This same CDR3 is encoded by further DNA sequences in the sample. The chain uses TRBV5-1 and TRBJ1-2; tentatively, D is TRBD1 (5 bases). This CDR3 region has 14 residues. Per germline, CDR1 SGHRS and CDR2 YFSETQ. V was cut by 7 bases and J by 4 bases, with 17 bases left in between. CDR3 in amino acids: CASSPGTGGYGYTF. Written as DNA, the CDR3 is TGCGCCAGCTCTCCAGGGACCGGTGGCTATGGCTACACCTTC.

This chain uses TRBV19 with TRBJ2-5; TRBD2 matches at 8 bases. V lost 5 bases and J lost 3; bases outside the gene matches: 2. The CDR3 loop spans 13 amino acids. CDR1 and CDR2 from the germline V gene are LNHDA and SQIVND (reference sequence). The CDR3 loop is CASSYSGKETQYF. The CDR3 nucleotides read TGTGCCAGTAGTTATAGCGGGAAAGAGACCCAGTACTTC.

This chain joins TRBV18 and TRBJ1-2, with a tentative D call TRBD1 (5 bases). The V end lost 3 bases, the J end lost 8 bases, and 13 bases lay between the germline ends. From germline, CDR1 is KGHSH and CDR2 LQKENI. This CDR3 is 13 amino acids long. CDR3 protein: CASSPTTDSGYTF. The CDR3 coding sequence is TGTGCCAGCTCACCCACGACCGACAGCGGCTACACCTTC.

Written as DNA, the CDR3 is TGTGCCAGCAGGTTACAGGGGTATCAGCCCCAGCATTTT. Its translation is CASRLQGYQPQHF. The V and J genes are TRBV6-5 and TRBJ1-5, with 7 bases aligning to TRBD1. Germline CDR1 MNHEY, CDR2 SVGAGI. J was trimmed by 5 bases and V by 6 bases; bases with no gene match: 4. The CDR3 contains 13 residues.

CDR3 nucleotide sequence: TGTGCCAGTAGTCCGGGACAGGGTCTAGGAGCCCTAAGCGAGCAGTACTTC. Its protein is CASSPGQGLGALSEQYF. V and J are TRBV19 and TRBJ2-7; TRBD1 aligns across 9 bases. V dropped 5 bases and J dropped 6; count of bases not matched to a gene: 17. Germline values: CDR1 LNHDA, CDR2 SQIVND (reference sequence). This CDR3 comprises 17 residues.